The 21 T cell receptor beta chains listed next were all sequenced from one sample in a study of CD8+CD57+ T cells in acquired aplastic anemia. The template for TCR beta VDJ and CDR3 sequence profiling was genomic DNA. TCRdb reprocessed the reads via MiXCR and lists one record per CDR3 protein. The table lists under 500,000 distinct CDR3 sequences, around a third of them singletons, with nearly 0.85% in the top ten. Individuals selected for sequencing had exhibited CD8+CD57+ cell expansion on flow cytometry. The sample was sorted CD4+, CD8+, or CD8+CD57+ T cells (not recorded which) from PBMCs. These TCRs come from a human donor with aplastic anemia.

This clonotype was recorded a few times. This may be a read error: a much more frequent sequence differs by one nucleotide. The CDR3: CATSEPGLEKLLF. The CDR3 DNA is TGTGCCACCAGTGAACCAGGTCTCGAAAAACTGCTTTTT. The V call is TRBV24-1, the J call TRBJ1-4; D gene unclear. This CDR3 contains 13 residues. CDR1 is KGHDR and CDR2 is SFDVKD in the germline V gene.

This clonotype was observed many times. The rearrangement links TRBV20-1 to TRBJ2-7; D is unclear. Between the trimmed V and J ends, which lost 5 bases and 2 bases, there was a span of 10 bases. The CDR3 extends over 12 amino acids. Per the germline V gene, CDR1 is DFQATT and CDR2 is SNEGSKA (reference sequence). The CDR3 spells CSARTPTYEQYF. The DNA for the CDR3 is TGCAGTGCTCGGACCCCAACCTACGAGCAGTACTTC.

The CDR3 loop is CASSFRPRLAGERSYEQYF. CDR3 bases: TGTGCCAGCAGTTTCCGCCCCCGATTAGCGGGGGAGCGCTCCTACGAGCAGTACTTC. The chain couples TRBV12-3 or TRBV12-4 to TRBJ2-7, with 9 bases that match TRBD2. V shed 3 bases, J shed 0 bases, and the junction held 15 bases outside the gene matches. The CDR3 consists of 19 residues.

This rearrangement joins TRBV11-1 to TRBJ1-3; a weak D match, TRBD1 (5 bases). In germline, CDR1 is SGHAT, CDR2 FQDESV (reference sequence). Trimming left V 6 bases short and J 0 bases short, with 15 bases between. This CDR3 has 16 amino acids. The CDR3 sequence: CASSPRQGSSGNTIYF. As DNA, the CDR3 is TGTGCCAGCAGTCCACGGCAGGGTAGCTCTGGAAACACCATATATTTT.

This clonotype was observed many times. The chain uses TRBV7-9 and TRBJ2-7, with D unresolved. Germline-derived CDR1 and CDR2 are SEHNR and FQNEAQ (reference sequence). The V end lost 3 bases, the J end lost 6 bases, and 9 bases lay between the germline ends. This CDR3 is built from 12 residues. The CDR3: CASSFSSREQYF. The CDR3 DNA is TGTGCCAGCAGCTTCTCTTCTCGCGAGCAGTACTTC.

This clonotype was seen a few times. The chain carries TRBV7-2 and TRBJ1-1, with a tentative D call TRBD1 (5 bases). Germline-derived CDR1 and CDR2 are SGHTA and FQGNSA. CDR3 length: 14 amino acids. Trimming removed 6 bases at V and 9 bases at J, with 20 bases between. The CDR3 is CASRPSGAERKAFF. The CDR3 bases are TGTGCCAGCAGGCCTTCCGGGGCGGAACGAAAAGCTTTCTTT.

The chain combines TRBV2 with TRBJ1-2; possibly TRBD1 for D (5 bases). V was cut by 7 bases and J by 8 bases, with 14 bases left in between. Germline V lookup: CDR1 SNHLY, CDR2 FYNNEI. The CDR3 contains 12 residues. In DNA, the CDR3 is TGTGCCAGCACCCAGGGCTCAGGAGGCTACACCTTC. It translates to CASTQGSGGYTF.

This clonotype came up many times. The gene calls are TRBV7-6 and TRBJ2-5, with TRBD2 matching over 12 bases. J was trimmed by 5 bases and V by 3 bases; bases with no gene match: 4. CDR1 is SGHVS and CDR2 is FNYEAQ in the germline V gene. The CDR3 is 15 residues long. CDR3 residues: CASSFLAGGHETQYF. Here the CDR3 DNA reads TGTGCCAGCAGCTTCCTAGCGGGGGGGCATGAGACCCAGTACTTC.

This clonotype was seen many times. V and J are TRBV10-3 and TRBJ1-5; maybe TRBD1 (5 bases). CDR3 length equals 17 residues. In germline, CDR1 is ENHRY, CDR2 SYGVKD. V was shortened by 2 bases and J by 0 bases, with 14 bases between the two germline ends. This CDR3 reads CAISEGLGVRSNQPQHF. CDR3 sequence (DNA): TGTGCCATCAGTGAGGGTTTGGGGGTTCGTAGCAATCAGCCCCAGCATTTT.

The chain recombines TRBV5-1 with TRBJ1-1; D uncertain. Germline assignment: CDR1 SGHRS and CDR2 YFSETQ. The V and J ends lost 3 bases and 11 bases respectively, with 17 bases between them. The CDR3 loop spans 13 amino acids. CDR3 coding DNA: TGCGCCAGCAGCTCCGCTCGAGGGCTTCAGGCTTTCTTT. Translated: CASSSARGLQAFF.

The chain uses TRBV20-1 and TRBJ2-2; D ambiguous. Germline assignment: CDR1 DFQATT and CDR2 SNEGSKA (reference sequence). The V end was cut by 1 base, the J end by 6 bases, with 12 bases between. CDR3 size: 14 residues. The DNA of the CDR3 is TGCAGTGCTAGAGGCCGTTCCGGATCCGGGGAGCTGTTTTTT. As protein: CSARGRSGSGELFF.

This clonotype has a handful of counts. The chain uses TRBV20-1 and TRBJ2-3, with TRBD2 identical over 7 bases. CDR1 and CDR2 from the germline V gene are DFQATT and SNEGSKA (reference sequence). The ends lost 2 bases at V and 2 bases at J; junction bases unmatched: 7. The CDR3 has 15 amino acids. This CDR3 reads CSARFQRDYTDTQYF. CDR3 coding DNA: TGCAGTGCTAGATTTCAGCGGGACTACACAGATACGCAGTATTTT.

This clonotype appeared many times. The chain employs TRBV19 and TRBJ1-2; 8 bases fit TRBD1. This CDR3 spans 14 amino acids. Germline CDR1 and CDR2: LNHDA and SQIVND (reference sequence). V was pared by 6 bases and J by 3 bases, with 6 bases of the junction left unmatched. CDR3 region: CASRIQGVDYGYTF. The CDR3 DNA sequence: TGTGCCAGTAGAATACAGGGGGTGGACTATGGCTACACCTTC.

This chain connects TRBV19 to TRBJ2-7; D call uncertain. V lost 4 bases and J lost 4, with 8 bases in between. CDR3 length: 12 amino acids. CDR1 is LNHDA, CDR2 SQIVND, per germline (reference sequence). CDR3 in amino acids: CASSTPGYEQYF. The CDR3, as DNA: TGTGCCAGTAGTACGCCAGGTTACGAGCAGTACTTC.

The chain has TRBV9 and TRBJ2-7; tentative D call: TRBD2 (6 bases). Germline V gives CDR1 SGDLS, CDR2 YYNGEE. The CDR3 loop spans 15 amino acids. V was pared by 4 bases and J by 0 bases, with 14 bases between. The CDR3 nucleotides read TGTGCCAGCAGCACTGGGAGGATATCCTCCTACGAGCAGTACTTC. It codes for CASSTGRISSYEQYF.

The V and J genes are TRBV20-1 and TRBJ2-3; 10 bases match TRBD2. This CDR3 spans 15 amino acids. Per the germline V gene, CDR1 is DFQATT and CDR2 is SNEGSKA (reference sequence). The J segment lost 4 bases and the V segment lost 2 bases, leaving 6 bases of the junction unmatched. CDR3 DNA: TGCAGTGCTAGACTAGCGGGAGTATCCCCAGATACGCAGTATTTT. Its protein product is CSARLAGVSPDTQYF.

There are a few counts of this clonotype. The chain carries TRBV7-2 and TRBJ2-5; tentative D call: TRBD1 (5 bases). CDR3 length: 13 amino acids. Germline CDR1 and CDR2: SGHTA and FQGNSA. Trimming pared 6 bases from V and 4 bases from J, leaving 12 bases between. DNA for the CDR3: TGTGCCAGCAGGGGCAGGGAAGGAGAGACCCAGTACTTC. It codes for CASRGREGETQYF.

CDR3 bases: TGTGCCAGCAGAGAGGGATCCCCTCCAGCCTACGAGCAGTACTTC. It specifies CASREGSPPAYEQYF. The rearrangement links TRBV2 to TRBJ2-7; D may be TRBD2 (5 bases). With 6 bases removed from V and 2 bases from J, the gap between germline ends came to 17 bases. Germline values: CDR1 SNHLY, CDR2 FYNNEI. The CDR3 runs 15 residues.

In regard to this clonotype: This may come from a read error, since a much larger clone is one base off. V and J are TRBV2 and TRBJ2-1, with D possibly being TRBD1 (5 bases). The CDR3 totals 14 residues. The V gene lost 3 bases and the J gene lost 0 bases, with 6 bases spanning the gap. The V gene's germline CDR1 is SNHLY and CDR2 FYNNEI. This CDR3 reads CASSDRDSYNEQFF. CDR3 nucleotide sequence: TGTGCCAGCAGTGACAGGGACTCCTACAATGAGCAGTTCTTC. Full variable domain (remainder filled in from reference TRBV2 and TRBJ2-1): EPEVTQTPSHQVTQMGQEVILRCVPISNHLYFYWYRQILGQKVEFLVSFYNNEISEKSEIFDDQFSVERPDGSNFTLKIRSTKLEDSAMYFCASSDRDSYNEQFFGPGTRLTVL.

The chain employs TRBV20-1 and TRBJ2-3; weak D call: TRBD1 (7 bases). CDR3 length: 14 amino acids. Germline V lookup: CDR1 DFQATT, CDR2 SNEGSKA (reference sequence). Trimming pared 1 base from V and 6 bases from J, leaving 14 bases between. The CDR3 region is CSARVEGAGDTQYF. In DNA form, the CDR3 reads TGCAGTGCTAGAGTCGAGGGGGCGGGGGATACGCAGTATTTT.

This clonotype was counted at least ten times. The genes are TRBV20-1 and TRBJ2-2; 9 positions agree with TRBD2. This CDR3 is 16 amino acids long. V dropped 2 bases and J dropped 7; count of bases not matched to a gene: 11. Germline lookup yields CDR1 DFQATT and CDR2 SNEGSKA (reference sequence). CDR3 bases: TGCAGTGCTAGACTCTTAGCGGGAGTGCGTGGCGGGGAGCTGTTTTTT. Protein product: CSARLLAGVRGGELFF.